This T cell receptor (beta chain) appears in the sequencing data of a study of T-cell reconstitution after alpha-beta-depleted transplantation in children. Findings and caveats of the study: Several hundred graft clones that had expanded were reportedly the source of alpha-beta T cells about two months after transplant. Hyperexpanded clones declined; after one year, newly produced T cells mostly supplied diversity.

Using unique molecular identifiers, the investigators prepared the TCRbeta library. MiXCR was run by TCRdb on the PCR reads, yielding one entry per CDR3 protein. Of about 32,000 distinct CDR3 sequences in the sample, approximately 7% were seen once. Note on this clonotype: Its antigen is unknown.

Trimming removed 2 bases at V and 5 bases at J, with 16 bases between. The CDR3 consists of 15 residues. Germline values: CDR1 MNHEY, CDR2 SVGAGI. The sequencing used peripheral blood, collected 60 days after TCRalphabeta/CD19-depleted stem cell transplant. The V gene is TRBV6-5, the J gene TRBJ2-7; the D call may be TRBD1 or TRBD2 (5 bases each). The receptor's source is a child under two years old who had a stem cell transplant for acute myeloid leukemia, so the T cells may come from the graft donor. For the CDR3, the DNA is TGTGCCAGCAGTTACGGGACGGCGGAGACCCACGAGCAGTACTTC. It is translated as CASSYGTAETHEQYF.